These T cell receptor beta chains were read from a single sample in a study of T cells in Graves' hyperthyroidism and ophthalmopathy. MiXCR, run by TCRdb on the multiplex PCR reads, gives a single entry per CDR3 protein. The sample holds a few hundred thousand distinct CDR3 sequences, more than 12% seen once. Sequencing was done on a sample of blood. The origin of the receptors is a woman between 25 and 40 years old with Graves' ophthalmopathy. CDR3s include the opening cysteine and the closing phenylalanine or tryptophan. A D gene is named only where the DNA matches it firmly. The size field is filled for only some rows; it gives once, few, many or a size class.

clone size,D gene,J gene,V gene,CDR3 DNA,CDR3 protein
many,NA,TRBJ2-7,TRBV29-1,TGCAGCGTTGCTGGGGACACGAAGGCGGTCTACGAGCAGTACTTC,CSVAGDTKAVYEQYF
many,NA,TRBJ2-5,TRBV2,TGTGCCAGCAAAGCGGCAGTCGGATTAGAGACCCAGTACTTC,CASKAAVGLETQYF
NA,NA,TRBJ2-1,TRBV2,TGTGCCAGCATCCAGGGGCAATTCTCCTACAATGAGCAGTTCTTC,CASIQGQFSYNEQFF
many,NA,TRBJ2-7,TRBV2,TGTGCCAGCGGGGCTTCCTACGAGCAGTACTTC,CASGASYEQYF
many,NA,TRBJ2-3,TRBV28,TGTGCCAGCACGGCCGGGGGTACGCAGTATTTT,CASTAGGTQYF
many,TRBD1,TRBJ2-2,TRBV20-1,TGCAGTGCTAGCCGGGGACAGGGGACCGGGGAGCTGTTTTTT,CSASRGQGTGELFF
many,TRBD2,TRBJ2-7,TRBV3-1,TGTGCCAGCAGCCAACCTACCGGGACTAGCGGGGTACAAGCCTACGAGCAGTACTTC,CASSQPTGTSGVQAYEQYF
NA,NA,TRBJ2-5,TRBV19,TGTGCCAGTAGCCACACCGGCCCGGGGGAAGAGACCCAGTACTTC,CASSHTGPGEETQYF
few,NA,TRBJ2-2,TRBV27,TGTGCCAGCAGTTTGGTAGGGCCCGACACCGGGGAGCTGTTTTTT,CASSLVGPDTGELFF
many,TRBD2,TRBJ2-3,TRBV11-1,TGTGCCAGCAGCTTATTACTAGCGGGGGATCTAAGGACAGATACGCAGTATTTT,CASSLLLAGDLRTDTQYF
NA,NA,TRBJ2-5,TRBV12-3/TRBV12-4,TGTGCCGGCAGTTTCGGAGGTCCGGAGACCCAGTACTTC,CAGSFGGPETQYF
NA,NA,TRBJ1-2,TRBV25-1,TGTGCCAGCAGTGACTCTGTCCTGCCCCTCGATGGCTACACCTTC,CASSDSVLPLDGYTF
many,TRBD2,TRBJ2-1,TRBV5-1,TGCGCCAGCAGCTTACGGACTAGCGGGGGTCAGAGCTCCTACAATGAGCAGTTCTTC,CASSLRTSGGQSSYNEQFF
NA,NA,TRBJ1-5,TRBV29-1,TGCAGCGTTTCCTGGCAGCCCCAGCATTTT,CSVSWQPQHF
NA,TRBD1,TRBJ2-2,TRBV27,TGTGCCAGCAGCCACCCCGGGACAGCCTACACCGGGGAGCTGTTTTTT,CASSHPGTAYTGELFF
few,NA,TRBJ1-3,TRBV9,TGTGCCAGCAGCGTAACGGGAGGGACCGCACAGAGCTCTGGAAACACCATATATTTT,CASSVTGGTAQSSGNTIYF
NA,NA,TRBJ1-3,TRBV5-4,TGTGCCAGCAGCCCCGCGGGGGAGCGAAACACCATATATTTT,CASSPAGERNTIYF
many,TRBD2,TRBJ2-7,TRBV20-1,TGCAGTGCTAGTAGACTAGCGGGGTCCTACGAGCAGTACTTC,CSASRLAGSYEQYF
many,NA,TRBJ2-5,TRBV15,TGTGCCACCAGCAGAGACCGGACGTACCAAGAGACCCAGTACTTC,CATSRDRTYQETQYF
few,NA,TRBJ2-5,TRBV6-1,TGTGCCAGCAAGGTCGCGGGGGAGACCCAGTACTTC,CASKVAGETQYF
NA,TRBD1,TRBJ1-2,TRBV28,TGTGCCAGCAGTTTATGGGACAGGGGGGGTGTGGGCTACACCTTC,CASSLWDRGGVGYTF
many,NA,TRBJ2-7,TRBV3-1,TGTGCCAGCAGCCTGCAACCGACTAGTTACGAGCAGTACTTC,CASSLQPTSYEQYF
few,TRBD2,TRBJ2-1,TRBV10-3,TGTGCCATCAGGACTAGCGGGGGAGATAACTCCTACAATGAGCAGTTCTTC,CAIRTSGGDNSYNEQFF
many,NA,TRBJ1-2,TRBV5-1,TGCGCCAGCAGCCCCACCGGACAGCGATATGGCTACACCTTC,CASSPTGQRYGYTF
few,TRBD1,TRBJ2-3,TRBV24-1,TGTGCCACCAGAGACAGGGGGCCAAAAGATACGCAGTATTTT,CATRDRGPKDTQYF
many,TRBD1,TRBJ2-1,TRBV28,TGTGCCAGCAGTTTCGGGCAGGCTCGCAGGGGGATCAATGAGCAGTTCTTC,CASSFGQARRGINEQFF
NA,TRBD2,TRBJ2-3,TRBV7-8,TGTGCCAGCAGACCCGGGACTAGCGGCTTCACAGATACGCAGTATTTT,CASRPGTSGFTDTQYF
NA,NA,TRBJ2-3,TRBV28,TGTGCCAGCAGCCCGAGTGGGGCAGATACGCAGTATTTT,CASSPSGADTQYF
NA,TRBD2,TRBJ2-5,TRBV28,TGTGCCAGCAGTTTGGGGACTAGCGGGGGGGCGAGAGAGACCCAGTACTTC,CASSLGTSGGARETQYF
many,NA,TRBJ2-3,TRBV4-1,TGCGCCAGCAGCCGGAATGGGGGTAGACTAGGCGATTCAATGGATACGCAGTATTTT,CASSRNGGRLGDSMDTQYF
many,NA,TRBJ1-2,TRBV28,TGTGCCAGCAAAGTGTCTCGGGGCTATGGCTACACCTTC,CASKVSRGYGYTF
NA,TRBD2,TRBJ2-1,TRBV7-3,TGTGCCAGCAGCCCCGGGACTAGCGGGGGATTCAATGAGCAGTTCTTC,CASSPGTSGGFNEQFF
many,NA,TRBJ2-3,TRBV10-3,TGTGCCATCAGTGGCCAGGACAGTTTAACTAGCACAGATACGCAGTATTTT,CAISGQDSLTSTDTQYF
many,NA,TRBJ2-1,TRBV15,TGTGCCACCAGCAGAGACCTTACGGGGGCGTTGTACAATGAGCAGTTCTTC,CATSRDLTGALYNEQFF
few,NA,TRBJ1-5,TRBV10-3,TGTGCCATCAGTGTAGGGGACAATAGCAATCAGCCCCAGCATTTT,CAISVGDNSNQPQHF
many,TRBD1,TRBJ2-1,TRBV18,TGTGCCAGCGATCGGACAGGGGGCAATGAGCAGTTCTTC,CASDRTGGNEQFF
NA,TRBD1,TRBJ2-1,TRBV18,TGTGCCAGCTCCGATACTACCGGGACAGTGATGCATGAGCAGTTCTTC,CASSDTTGTVMHEQFF
NA,TRBD1,TRBJ2-7,TRBV7-2,TGTGCCAGCAGCGCCAGGGGGCCTTTCTACGAGCAGTACTTC,CASSARGPFYEQYF